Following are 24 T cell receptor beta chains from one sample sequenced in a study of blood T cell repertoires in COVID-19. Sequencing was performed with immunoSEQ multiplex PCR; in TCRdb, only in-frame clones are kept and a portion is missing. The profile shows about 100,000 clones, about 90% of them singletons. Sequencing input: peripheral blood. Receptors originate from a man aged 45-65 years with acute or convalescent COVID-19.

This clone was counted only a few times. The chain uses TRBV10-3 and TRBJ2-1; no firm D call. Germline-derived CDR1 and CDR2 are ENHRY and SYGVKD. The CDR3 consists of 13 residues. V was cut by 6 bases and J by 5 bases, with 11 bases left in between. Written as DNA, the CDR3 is TGTGCCATCAGACAGAATATTAACAATGAGCAGTTCTTC. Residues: CAIRQNINNEQFF.

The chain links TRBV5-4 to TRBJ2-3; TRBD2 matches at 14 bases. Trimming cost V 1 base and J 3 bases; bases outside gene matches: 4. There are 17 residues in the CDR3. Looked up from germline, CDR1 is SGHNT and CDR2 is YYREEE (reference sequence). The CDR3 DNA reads TGTGCCAGCAGCTTGAGACTAGCGGGGGGGCGGACAGATACGCAGTATTTT. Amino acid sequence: CASSLRLAGGRTDTQYF.

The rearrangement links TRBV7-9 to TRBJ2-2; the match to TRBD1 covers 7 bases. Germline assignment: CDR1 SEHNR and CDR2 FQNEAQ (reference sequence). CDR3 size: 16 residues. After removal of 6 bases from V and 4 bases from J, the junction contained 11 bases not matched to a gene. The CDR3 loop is CASSQQGLGGTGELFF. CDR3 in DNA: TGTGCCAGCAGTCAACAGGGGCTCGGAGGCACCGGGGAGCTGTTTTTT.

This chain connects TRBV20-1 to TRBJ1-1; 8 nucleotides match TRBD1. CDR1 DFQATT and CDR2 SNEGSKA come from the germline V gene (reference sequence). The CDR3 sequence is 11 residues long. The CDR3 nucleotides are TGCTCTTCGGACAGGGACGAAGGGGCTTTCTTT. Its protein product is CSSDRDEGAFF.

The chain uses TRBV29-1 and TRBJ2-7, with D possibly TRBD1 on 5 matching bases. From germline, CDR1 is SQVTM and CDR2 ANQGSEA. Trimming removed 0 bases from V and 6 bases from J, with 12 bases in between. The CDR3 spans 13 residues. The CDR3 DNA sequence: TGCAGCGTTGAAGATCAAGCAGGGCTCGAGCAGTACTTC. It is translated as CSVEDQAGLEQYF.

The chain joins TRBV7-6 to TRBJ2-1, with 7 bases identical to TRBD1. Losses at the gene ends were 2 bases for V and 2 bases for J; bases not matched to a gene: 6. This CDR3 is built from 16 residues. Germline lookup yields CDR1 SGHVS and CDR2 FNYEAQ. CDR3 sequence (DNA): TGTGCCAGCAGCTTATCTACAGGGGTTACCTACAATGAGCAGTTCTTC. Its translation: CASSLSTGVTYNEQFF.

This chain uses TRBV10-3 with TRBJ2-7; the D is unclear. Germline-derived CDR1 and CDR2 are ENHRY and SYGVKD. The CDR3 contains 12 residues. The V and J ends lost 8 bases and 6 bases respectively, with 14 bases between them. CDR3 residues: CAIGTWAGEQYF. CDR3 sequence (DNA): TGTGCCATCGGCACTTGGGCAGGCGAGCAGTACTTC.

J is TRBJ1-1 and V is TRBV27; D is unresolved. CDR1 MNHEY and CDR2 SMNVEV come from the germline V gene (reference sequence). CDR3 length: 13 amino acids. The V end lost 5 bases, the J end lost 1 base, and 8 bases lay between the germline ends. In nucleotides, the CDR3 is TGTGCCAGCAGTCCCAGTCAGAACACTGAAGCTTTCTTT. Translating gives CASSPSQNTEAFF.

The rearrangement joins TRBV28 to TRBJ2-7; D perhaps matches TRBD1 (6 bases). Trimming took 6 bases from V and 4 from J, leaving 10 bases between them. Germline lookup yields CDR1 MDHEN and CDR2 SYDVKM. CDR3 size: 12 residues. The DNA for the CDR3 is TGTGCCAGCAGCCTACAGGGATACGAGCAGTACTTC. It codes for CASSLQGYEQYF.

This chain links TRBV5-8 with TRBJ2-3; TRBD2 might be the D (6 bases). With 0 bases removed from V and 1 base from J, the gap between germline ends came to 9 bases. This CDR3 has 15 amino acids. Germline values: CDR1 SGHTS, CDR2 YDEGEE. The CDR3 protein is CASSLGLAGTDTQYF. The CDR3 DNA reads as TGTGCCAGCAGCTTGGGATTAGCGGGCACAGATACGCAGTATTTT.

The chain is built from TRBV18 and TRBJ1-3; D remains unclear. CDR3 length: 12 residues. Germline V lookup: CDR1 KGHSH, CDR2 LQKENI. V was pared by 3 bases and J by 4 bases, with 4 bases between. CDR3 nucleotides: TGTGCCAGCTCACCGGAGGGAAACACCATATATTTT. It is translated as CASSPEGNTIYF.

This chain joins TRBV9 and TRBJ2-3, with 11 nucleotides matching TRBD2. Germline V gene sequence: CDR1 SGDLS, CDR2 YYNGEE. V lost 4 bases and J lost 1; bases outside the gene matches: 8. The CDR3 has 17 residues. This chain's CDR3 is CASSRVAGGPGTDTQYF. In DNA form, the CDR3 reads TGTGCCAGCAGCCGAGTAGCGGGGGGGCCAGGCACAGATACGCAGTATTTT.

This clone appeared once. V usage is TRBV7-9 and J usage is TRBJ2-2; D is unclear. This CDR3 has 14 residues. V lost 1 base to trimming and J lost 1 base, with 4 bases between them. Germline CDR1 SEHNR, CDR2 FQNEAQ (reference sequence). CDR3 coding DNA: TGTGCCAGCAGCTTAGTAGTGAACACCGGGGAGCTGTTTTTT. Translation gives CASSLVVNTGELFF.

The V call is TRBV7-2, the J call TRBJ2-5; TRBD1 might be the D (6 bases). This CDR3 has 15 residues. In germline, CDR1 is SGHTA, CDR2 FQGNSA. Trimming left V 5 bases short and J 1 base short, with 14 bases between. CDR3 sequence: CASSPSWGPQETQYF. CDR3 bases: TGTGCCAGCAGCCCGAGTTGGGGGCCCCAAGAGACCCAGTACTTC.

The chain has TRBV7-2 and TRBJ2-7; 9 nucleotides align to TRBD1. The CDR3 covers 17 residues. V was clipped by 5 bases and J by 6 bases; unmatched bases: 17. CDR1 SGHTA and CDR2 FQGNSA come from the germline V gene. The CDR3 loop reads CASSNNQPDRGRFEQYF. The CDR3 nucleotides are TGTGCCAGCAGCAACAATCAACCGGACAGGGGAAGATTCGAGCAGTACTTC.

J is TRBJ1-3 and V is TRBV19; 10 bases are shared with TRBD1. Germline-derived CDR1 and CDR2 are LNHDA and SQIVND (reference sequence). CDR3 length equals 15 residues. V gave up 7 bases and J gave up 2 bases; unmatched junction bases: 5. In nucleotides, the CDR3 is TGTGCCAGTACCCTAGACAGGGGGCCTGGAAACACCATATATTTT. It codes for CASTLDRGPGNTIYF.

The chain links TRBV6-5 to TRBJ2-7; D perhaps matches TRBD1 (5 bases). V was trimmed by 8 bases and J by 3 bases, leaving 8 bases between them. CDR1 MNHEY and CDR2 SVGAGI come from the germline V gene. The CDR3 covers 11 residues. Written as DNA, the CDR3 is TGTGCCAGCGCACAGGACTACGAGCAGTACTTC. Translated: CASAQDYEQYF.

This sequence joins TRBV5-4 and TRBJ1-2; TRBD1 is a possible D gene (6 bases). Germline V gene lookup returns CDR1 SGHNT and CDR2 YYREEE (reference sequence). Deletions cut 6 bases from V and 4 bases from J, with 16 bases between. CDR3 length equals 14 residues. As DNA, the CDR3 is TGTGCCAGCAACCCGGACAGCCTCTCCTATGGCTACACCTTC. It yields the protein CASNPDSLSYGYTF.

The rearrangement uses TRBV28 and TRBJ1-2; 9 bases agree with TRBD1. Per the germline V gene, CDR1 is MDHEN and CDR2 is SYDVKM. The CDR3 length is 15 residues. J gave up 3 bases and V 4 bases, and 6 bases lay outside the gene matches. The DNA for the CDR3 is TGTGCCAGCAGTTCCTCGGGACAGGGCGACTATGGCTACACCTTC. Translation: CASSSSGQGDYGYTF.

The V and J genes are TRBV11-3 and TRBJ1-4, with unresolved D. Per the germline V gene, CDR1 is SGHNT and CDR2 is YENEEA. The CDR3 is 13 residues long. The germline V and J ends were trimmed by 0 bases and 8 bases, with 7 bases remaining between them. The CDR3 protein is CASSLENREKLFF. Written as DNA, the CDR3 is TGTGCCAGCAGCTTAGAAAACAGAGAAAAACTGTTTTTT.

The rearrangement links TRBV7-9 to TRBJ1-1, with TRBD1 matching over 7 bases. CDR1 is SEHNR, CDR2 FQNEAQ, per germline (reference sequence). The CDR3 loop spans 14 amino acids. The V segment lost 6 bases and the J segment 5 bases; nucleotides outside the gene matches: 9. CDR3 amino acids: CASSSQGVGTEAFF. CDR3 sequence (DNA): TGTGCCAGCAGTTCTCAGGGGGTAGGGACTGAAGCTTTCTTT.

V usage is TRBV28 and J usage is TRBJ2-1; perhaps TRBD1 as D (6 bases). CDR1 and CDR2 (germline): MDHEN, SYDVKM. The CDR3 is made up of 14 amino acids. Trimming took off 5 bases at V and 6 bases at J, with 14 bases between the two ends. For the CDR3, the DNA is TGTGCCAGCAGTCTCCCCGGACAGATCAATGAGCAGTTCTTC. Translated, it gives CASSLPGQINEQFF.

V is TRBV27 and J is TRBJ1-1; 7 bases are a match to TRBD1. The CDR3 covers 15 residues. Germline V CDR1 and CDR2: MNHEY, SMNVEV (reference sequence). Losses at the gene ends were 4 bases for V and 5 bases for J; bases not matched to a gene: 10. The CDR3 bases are TGTGCCAGCAGTTACCTCCCAGGGGGAGAGACTGAAGCTTTCTTT. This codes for CASSYLPGGETEAFF.

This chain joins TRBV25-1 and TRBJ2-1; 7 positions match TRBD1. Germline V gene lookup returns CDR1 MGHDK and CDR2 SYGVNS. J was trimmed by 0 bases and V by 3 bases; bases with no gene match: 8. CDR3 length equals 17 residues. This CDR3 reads CASSDPRTGLSYNEQFF. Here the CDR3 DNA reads TGTGCCAGCAGTGATCCCAGGACAGGCCTCTCCTACAATGAGCAGTTCTTC.